This TCR beta chain is from a study of cytotoxic CD8 clonotypes in ibrutinib-treated CLL. Study summary: Response samples followed a median about twelve months of treatment, range 6 to 36. The average sample held roughly 240,000 productive templates and tens of thousands of productive rearrangements. Study findings and constraints: Baseline-level clonality went beyond age-matched healthy donors and moved in step with circulating CD8+ T-cell counts. Clonality went higher at ibrutinib response and then dropped back toward baseline at progression.

Note on this clone: Antigen: not known.

Using immunoSEQ multiplex PCR, the repertoire was profiled, and TCRdb retains in-frame clones only, with some absent. The data contain roughly 180,000 clones, more than 80% of them seen just once; the ten biggest clones take up about 5%. Per the germline V gene, CDR1 is MNHEY and CDR2 is SVGAGI. The V end was cut by 0 bases, the J end by 4 bases, with 6 bases between. The CDR3 is 13 residues long. Here the sequenced sample was PBMCs, taken after 24 months of ibrutinib treatment. The chain has TRBV6-5 and TRBJ1-2, with D unclear. The receptor was isolated from a human donor with chronic lymphocytic leukemia. This chain's CDR3 is CASSYSQRYGYTF. The CDR3 nucleotides are TGTGCCAGCAGTTACTCGCAGCGCTATGGCTACACCTTC.